A single sample is the source of the 24 T cell receptor beta chains below, sequenced in a study of blood T cells in healthy people across ages. Through a sample-barcoded 5' primer and a J-beta primer mix, a second PCR was run for roughly 6 to 12 cycles. TCRdb passed the 5' RACE reads through MiXCR, listing each CDR3 protein once. The table records 1.5 million to 1.9 million distinct CDR3 sequences, approximately 43% of them present only once. Material for sequencing was blood. The receptors derive from a young woman in good health.

Comments on this clonotype: One end of the junction does not line up with germline, which may come from a read error. The V and J genes are TRBV12-3 or TRBV12-4 and TRBJ2-7; 7 bases map to TRBD2. The CDR3 has 13 amino acids. The CDR3: CASSQRDPYERYF. The CDR3 DNA reads as TGTGCCAGCAGTCAGCGGGACCCTTACGAGCGGTACTTC.

This clonotype was counted only a few times. V is TRBV28 and J is TRBJ1-4; D remains unclear. The CDR3 extends over 13 amino acids. Trimming took off 10 bases at V and 8 bases at J, with 17 bases between the two ends. The germline CDR1 and CDR2 sequences are MDHEN and SYDVKM. This chain's CDR3 is CATTSQLFEKLFF. The CDR3 nucleotides are TGTGCCACCACCAGCCAGCTCTTCGAAAAACTGTTTTTT.

This clonotype was counted once. Possible read error: a much larger clone is one base away. This sequence joins TRBV29-1 and TRBJ2-1, with TRBD1 identical over 8 bases. Germline CDR1 reads SQVTM; CDR2 reads ANQGSEA. This CDR3 comprises 13 residues. CDR3 region: CSVGQVSYNVQFF. The DNA for the CDR3 is TGCAGCGTGGGACAGGTTTCCTACAATGTGCAGTTCTTC.

This clonotype has only a few counts. The chain uses TRBV3-1 and TRBJ2-1, with unresolved D. Germline V gives CDR1 LGHDT, CDR2 YNNKEL (reference sequence). The CDR3 length is 15 residues. V was cut by 0 bases and J by 0 bases, with 6 bases left in between. As DNA, the CDR3 is TGTGCCAGCAGCCAAGAGCCTCTCTCCTACAATGAGCAGTTCTTC. The encoded protein is CASSQEPLSYNEQFF.

This clonotype was picked up a small number of times. The chain uses TRBV14 and TRBJ2-2, with 7 bases that match TRBD1. The germline gives CDR1 SGHDN, CDR2 FVKESK. The CDR3 is 19 residues long. The J segment lost 3 bases and the V segment lost 1 base, leaving 14 bases of the junction unmatched. The CDR3: CASSQVSGQKIYHTGELFF. The CDR3 DNA follows: TGTGCCAGCAGCCAAGTGTCGGGACAGAAAATTTATCACACCGGGGAGCTGTTTTTT. The full variable domain, in which reference TRBV14 and TRBJ2-2 provide the parts outside the CDR3, is EAGVTQFPSHSVIEKGQTVTLRCDPISGHDNLYWYRRVMGKEIKFLLHFVKESKQDESGMPNNRFLAERTGGTYSTLKVQPAELEDSGVYFCASSQVSGQKIYHTGELFFGEGSRLTVL.

The count of this clonotype is one. This chain uses TRBV29-1 with TRBJ1-1; D not certain. V was cut by 0 bases and J by 10 bases, with 18 bases left in between. The CDR3 consists of 14 residues. The V gene's germline CDR1 is SQVTM and CDR2 ANQGSEA. The CDR3 DNA is TGCAGCGTTGAAGATTTGCGTGGTAATGGTGTAGCTTTCTTT. Protein sequence: CSVEDLRGNGVAFF.

This clonotype was counted a single time. This rearrangement joins TRBV4-1 to TRBJ2-7; 11 nucleotides match TRBD1. Per germline, CDR1 MGHRA and CDR2 YSYEKL. CDR3 size: 15 residues. J lost 2 bases, V lost 4 bases, and 4 bases had no gene match. CDR3: CASSPRTGGPYEQYF. The DNA for the CDR3 is TGCGCCAGCAGCCCTAGGACAGGGGGCCCCTACGAGCAGTACTTC.

This clonotype showed up just a few times. The CDR3 loop is CASSRDRGVYGYTF. The CDR3 DNA follows: TGTGCCAGCAGCCGGGACAGGGGGGTCTATGGCTACACCTTC. The gene calls are TRBV7-9 and TRBJ1-2; TRBD1 matches 11 bases. This CDR3 spans 14 amino acids. V was clipped by 5 bases and J by 4 bases; unmatched bases: 3. CDR1 and CDR2 from the germline V gene are SEHNR and FQNEAQ (reference sequence).

This clonotype has a handful of counts. The chain carries TRBV7-9 and TRBJ2-3; D remains ambiguous. Germline V gene sequence: CDR1 SEHNR, CDR2 FQNEAQ (reference sequence). The ends were cut back, 6 bases at V and 1 base at J, with 8 bases in the middle. This CDR3 has 13 amino acids. CDR3 nucleotide sequence: TGTGCCAGCAGTGCCGACCGCACAGATACGCAGTATTTT. This translates into CASSADRTDTQYF.

This clonotype was seen at least ten times. J is TRBJ1-4 and V is TRBV12-3 or TRBV12-4, with D perhaps matching TRBD1 (6 bases). The CDR3 loop spans 14 amino acids. Trimming took 3 bases from V and 6 from J, leaving 11 bases between them. CDR3 in DNA: TGTGCCAGCAGTTTGGGCAGGGGTTATGAAAAACTGTTTTTT. Translated: CASSLGRGYEKLFF.

The genes are TRBV7-9 and TRBJ1-1; perhaps TRBD1 as D (5 bases). The CDR3 is made up of 13 amino acids. Germline CDR1 and CDR2: SEHNR and FQNEAQ (reference sequence). V was cut by 5 bases and J by 6 bases, with 13 bases left in between. The CDR3 here is CASSTDSIAEAFF. The CDR3 DNA follows: TGTGCCAGCAGCACCGACAGTATAGCTGAAGCTTTCTTT.

This clonotype was counted between two and nine times. The gene calls are TRBV7-2 and TRBJ1-2; the D is unclear. CDR1 SGHTA and CDR2 FQGNSA come from the germline V gene. There are 13 residues in the CDR3. Trimming shortened V by 1 base and J by 5 bases, and 8 bases separated the two germline ends. The CDR3 nucleotides are TGTGCCAGCAGCTTAGACAAGGCGTATGGCTACACCTTC. Its protein product is CASSLDKAYGYTF.

V and J are TRBV7-9 and TRBJ1-5; maybe TRBD1 (5 bases). The V end lost 1 base, the J end lost 6 bases, and 19 bases lay between the germline ends. Germline assignment: CDR1 SEHNR and CDR2 FQNEAQ (reference sequence). The CDR3 covers 17 residues. CDR3 sequence: CASSLGGGDGGGQPQHF. The CDR3 DNA is TGTGCCAGCAGCTTAGGCGGTGGAGACGGGGGAGGTCAGCCCCAGCATTTT.

J is TRBJ1-1 and V is TRBV29-1; D gene uncertain. Trimming pared 1 base from V and 5 bases from J, leaving 11 bases between. Germline V gene sequence: CDR1 SQVTM, CDR2 ANQGSEA. There are 13 residues in the CDR3. CDR3 sequence reads: CSVEGQLVTEAFF. CDR3 nucleotides: TGCAGCGTTGAAGGCCAGCTAGTTACTGAAGCTTTCTTT. The full variable domain, with the rest looked up from reference TRBV29-1 and TRBJ1-1, is SAVISQKPSRDICQRGTSLTIQCQVDSQVTMMFWYRQQPGQSLTLIATANQGSEATYESGFVIDKFPISRPNLTFSTLTVSNMSPEDSSIYLCSVEGQLVTEAFFGQGTRLTVV.

This clonotype was picked up a small number of times. The rearrangement joins TRBV20-1 to TRBJ1-4; D is uncertain. Germline V gene data show CDR1 as DFQATT and CDR2 as SNEGSKA (reference sequence). V lost 0 bases to trimming and J lost 10 bases, with 9 bases between them. The CDR3 loop spans 12 amino acids. CDR3 loop: CSARDGTAKLFF. The CDR3 nucleotides read TGCAGTGCTAGAGATGGAACCGCAAAACTGTTTTTT.

The genes are TRBV4-3 and TRBJ1-5; D may be TRBD1 (5 bases). Germline V gene data show CDR1 as LGHNA and CDR2 as YSLEER. V lost 1 base and J lost 6, with 13 bases in between. The CDR3 contains 15 residues. This CDR3 is CASSQVVGGSQPQHF. DNA for the CDR3: TGCGCCAGCAGCCAAGTCGTGGGGGGTTCTCAGCCCCAGCATTTT.

This clonotype has just a few counts. V and J are TRBV5-5 and TRBJ2-7; D might be TRBD2 (5 bases). V lost 0 bases and J lost 6, with 13 bases in between. The CDR3 totals 14 residues. Germline CDR1 reads SGHKS; CDR2 reads YYEKEE (reference sequence). The CDR3 DNA sequence: TGTGCCAGCAGCTTGGCCGGAGGCTACGGCGAGCAGTACTTC. As protein: CASSLAGGYGEQYF.

This clonotype occurred a few times. This chain links TRBV20-1 with TRBJ2-3; D may be TRBD2 (6 bases). The CDR3 totals 13 residues. Trimming stripped 7 bases from V and 2 bases from J, with 13 bases between. Per the germline V gene, CDR1 is DFQATT and CDR2 is SNEGSKA (reference sequence). CDR3 amino acids: CSVTSRATDTQYF. In DNA form, the CDR3 reads TGCAGTGTTACTAGCAGAGCCACAGATACGCAGTATTTT.

This clonotype has only a few counts. This chain connects TRBV5-1 to TRBJ2-1, with 13 bases fitting TRBD2. In germline, CDR1 is SGHRS, CDR2 YFSETQ. The CDR3 totals 15 residues. With 7 bases clipped from V and 12 bases from J, the junction kept 13 bases outside the gene matches. CDR3 nucleotides: TGCGCCAGCGGACCGAGAACGGGACTAGCGGGAAGGCAGTTCTTC. Amino acid sequence: CASGPRTGLAGRQFF.

A single count supports this clonotype. The chain carries TRBV6-2 or TRBV6-3 and TRBJ2-1; D remains unclear. Germline-derived CDR1 and CDR2 are MNHEY and SVGEGT. With 10 bases removed from V and 7 bases from J, the gap between germline ends came to 17 bases. The CDR3 totals 13 residues. Written as DNA, the CDR3 is TGTGCCACCTACTGGAGACGAAGGAATGAGCAGTTCTTC. Protein product: CATYWRRRNEQFF.

The rearrangement links TRBV29-1 to TRBJ2-7; 8 bases are shared with TRBD1. The J call may be mistaken, given a closer DNA end match to TRBJ2-5. This CDR3 has 15 residues. The V gene's germline CDR1 is SQVTM and CDR2 ANQGSEA. CDR3 loop: CSVGKGTGWQETQYF. The DNA of the CDR3 is TGCAGCGTTGGAAAGGGGACAGGATGGCAAGAGACCCAGTACTTC.

To note about this clonotype: One end of the junction does not line up with germline, which may come from a read error. CDR3 coding DNA: TGTACCAGCAGTCGATATAGCAATCGGCCCCAGCATTTT. As protein: CTSSRYSNRPQHF. The gene calls are TRBV6-6 and TRBJ1-5; D remains ambiguous. The germline gives CDR1 MNHNY, CDR2 SVGAGI (reference sequence). CDR3 length equals 13 residues.

This chain joins TRBV20-1 and TRBJ1-1, with D hard to call. CDR1 is DFQATT and CDR2 is SNEGSKA in the germline V gene (reference sequence). The CDR3 has 14 residues. The ends were cut back, 2 bases at V and 1 base at J, with 11 bases in the middle. The CDR3 is CSARLGPSNTEAFF. The CDR3 bases are TGCAGTGCTAGATTAGGCCCATCGAACACTGAAGCTTTCTTT.

This clonotype has a handful of counts. The chain recombines TRBV20-1 with TRBJ2-7; D possibly corresponds to TRBD1 (6 bases). CDR1 is DFQATT and CDR2 is SNEGSKA in the germline V gene (reference sequence). V lost 0 bases to trimming and J lost 2 bases, with 11 bases between them. This CDR3 contains 14 residues. The CDR3 DNA reads as TGCAGTGCTAGAGACCCAGGGGCACCCTACGAGCAGTACTTC. Residues: CSARDPGAPYEQYF.